A single sample is the source of the 29 T cell receptor beta chains below, sequenced in a study of blood T cell repertoires in COVID-19. The assay was immunoSEQ multiplex PCR, and TCRdb's table has in-frame clones only and misses some. Counted here are about 670,000 clones, around 90% occurring once; the ten biggest clones make up approximately 0.3%. Sequencing was carried out using peripheral blood. Source of these receptors: a woman between 18 and 30 years old with acute or convalescent COVID-19.

This sequence joins TRBV7-3 and TRBJ1-6; 8 bases are a match to TRBD1. The germline gives CDR1 SGHTA, CDR2 FQGTGA. The CDR3 is 15 amino acids. Germline trimming cut 2 bases from V and 10 bases from J; bases unmatched to any gene: 7. CDR3 DNA: TGTGCCAGCAGCTTACAAGGGACAGGCCGATCACCCCTCCACTTT. It codes for CASSLQGTGRSPLHF.

The genes are TRBV10-2 and TRBJ2-3; 8 positions match TRBD1. V trimming: 7 bases; J trimming: 7 bases; junction bases outside the gene matches: 13. The CDR3 runs to 15 residues. The V gene's germline CDR1 is WSHSY and CDR2 SAAADI. The CDR3 loop is CASTQGTGGLNTQYF. The CDR3 nucleotides read TGCGCCAGCACCCAAGGGACAGGCGGCCTCAATACGCAGTATTTT.

In DNA, the CDR3 is TGTGCCAGCAGCCAAGCGGGGGGCCGAGGAGGCACGGAGACCCAGTACTTC. Residues: CASSQAGGRGGTETQYF. This sequence joins TRBV7-7 and TRBJ2-5; 9 bases are a match to TRBD2. The V gene's germline CDR1 is SSHAT and CDR2 FNYEAQ (reference sequence). V lost 5 bases to trimming and J lost 5 bases; unmatched junction nucleotides: 15. This CDR3 is built from 17 residues.

The chain is built from TRBV5-4 and TRBJ1-1; D call uncertain. Trimming pared 5 bases from V and 2 bases from J, leaving 19 bases between. This CDR3 contains 16 residues. Germline V gene data show CDR1 as SGHNT and CDR2 as YYREEE (reference sequence). CDR3 amino acids: CASSLAVTVPNTEAFF. CDR3 bases: TGTGCCAGCAGTCTGGCGGTGACCGTCCCTAACACTGAAGCTTTCTTT.

The rearrangement uses TRBV4-1 and TRBJ2-3; TRBD2 matches at 8 bases. Germline values: CDR1 MGHRA, CDR2 YSYEKL. The trim removed 0 bases at V and 4 bases at J, leaving 6 bases unmatched. This CDR3 spans 16 amino acids. The CDR3 DNA reads as TGCGCCAGCAGCCAAGATCGGAGTAGCGGGGCAGATACGCAGTATTTT. Translating it yields CASSQDRSSGADTQYF.

V usage is TRBV10-3 and J usage is TRBJ1-1; 7 bases align to TRBD1. Germline V gene lookup returns CDR1 ENHRY and CDR2 SYGVKD. J lost 4 bases, V lost 4 bases, and 9 bases had no gene match. This CDR3 comprises 15 residues. The DNA of the CDR3 is TGTGCCATCAGTGGACAGGGATCGGGACCCACTGAAGCTTTCTTT. This sequence encodes CAISGQGSGPTEAFF.

This clone came up once. This chain links TRBV6-5 with TRBJ1-2; D possibly corresponds to TRBD1 (6 bases). The CDR3 is made up of 14 amino acids. The V and J ends lost 6 bases and 4 bases respectively, with 15 bases between them. Germline loops: CDR1 MNHEY, CDR2 SVGAGI. The CDR3 is CASRPDTGFYGYTF. CDR3 in DNA: TGTGCCAGCAGACCGGACACAGGGTTCTATGGCTACACCTTC.

The rearrangement joins TRBV6-5 to TRBJ1-5, with D perhaps matching TRBD1 (5 bases). In germline, CDR1 is MNHEY, CDR2 SVGAGI. This CDR3 region has 14 residues. V lost 2 bases to trimming and J lost 7 bases, with 12 bases between them. The CDR3 region is CASSYRGLDQPQHF. The CDR3 bases are TGTGCCAGCAGTTACAGGGGACTGGACCAGCCCCAGCATTTT.

The rearrangement links TRBV24-1 to TRBJ2-1; no clear D gene. The ends were cut back, 3 bases at V and 7 bases at J, with 6 bases in the middle. Looked up from germline, CDR1 is KGHDR and CDR2 is SFDVKD. The CDR3 sequence is 12 residues long. The CDR3 is CATSDAGNEQFF. In DNA, the CDR3 is TGTGCCACCAGTGATGCAGGTAATGAGCAGTTCTTC.

The rearrangement uses TRBV10-3 and TRBJ1-5, with 12 bases identical to TRBD1. CDR1 is ENHRY, CDR2 SYGVKD, per germline. The trim removed 2 bases at V and 3 bases at J, leaving 5 bases unmatched. The CDR3 is 17 residues long. The CDR3: CAISETGTGGPNQPQHF. For the CDR3, the DNA is TGTGCCATCAGTGAGACCGGGACAGGGGGCCCCAATCAGCCCCAGCATTTT.

The rearrangement uses TRBV12-3 or TRBV12-4 and TRBJ1-6; D not resolved. The V gene lost 8 bases and the J gene lost 8 bases, with 13 bases spanning the gap. This CDR3 is 13 amino acids long. The chain's CDR3 is CASDGRPDSPLHF. In DNA form, the CDR3 reads TGTGCCAGCGACGGCAGGCCGGATTCACCCCTCCACTTT.

The gene calls are TRBV11-2 and TRBJ2-1; unclear D gene. The CDR3 totals 12 residues. Germline V gene data show CDR1 as SGHAT and CDR2 as FQNNGV. Trimming removed 7 bases at V and 11 bases at J, with 15 bases between. The CDR3 sequence: CASTLTRRKQFF. Written as DNA, the CDR3 is TGTGCCAGCACCCTTACGAGGCGGAAGCAGTTCTTC.

J is TRBJ1-1 and V is TRBV30; tentative D call: TRBD1 (6 bases). Germline-derived CDR1 and CDR2 are GTSNPN and SVGIG (reference sequence). The CDR3 length is 14 residues. The V end was cut by 3 bases, the J end by 4 bases, with 15 bases between. CDR3 amino acids: CAWRQGTGLTEAFF. The CDR3 region has the DNA TGTGCCTGGAGACAGGGTACGGGTCTCACTGAAGCTTTCTTT.

J is TRBJ2-7 and V is TRBV3-1 (or the pseudogene TRBV3-2); 11 nucleotides align to TRBD2. The germline gives CDR1 LGHDT, CDR2 YNNKEL (reference sequence). The CDR3 totals 18 residues. Unmatched junction bases numbered 14, after V lost 0 bases and J lost 7 bases. The CDR3: CASSQDGGRLAGFFEQYF. CDR3 DNA: TGTGCCAGCAGCCAAGATGGTGGGAGACTAGCGGGGTTTTTTGAGCAGTACTTC.

The chain employs TRBV20-1 and TRBJ2-2; TRBD1 matches 11 bases. There are 15 residues in the CDR3. The V gene's germline CDR1 is DFQATT and CDR2 SNEGSKA (reference sequence). V gave up 3 bases and J gave up 7 bases; unmatched junction bases: 7. CDR3 nucleotides: TGCAGTGCTAGTGAGGACAGGGGGCAGGACGGGGAGCTGTTTTTT. Amino acids: CSASEDRGQDGELFF.

V usage is TRBV6-6 and J usage is TRBJ1-2, with D possibly TRBD1 on 5 matching bases. The CDR3 extends over 14 amino acids. From germline, CDR1 is MNHNY and CDR2 SVGAGI (reference sequence). Trimming took 0 bases from V and 8 from J, leaving 13 bases between them. CDR3 in DNA: TGTGCCAGCAGTTACTCTAGCGGGGACGGGGGCTACACCTTC. This sequence encodes CASSYSSGDGGYTF.

The chain is built from TRBV23-1 and TRBJ2-6; D is possibly TRBD1 (5 bases). TRBV23-1 is annotated as an ORF whose role is uncertain. V lost 11 bases and J lost 1, with 24 bases in between. This CDR3 spans 18 amino acids. CDR3 coding DNA: TGCGCCGCCCTCGCCGACAGTCAGTGTACTTCTGGGGCCAACGTCCTGACTTTC. This codes for CAALADSQCTSGANVLTF.

This clone has just one count. V usage is TRBV5-1 and J usage is TRBJ2-7; 7 nucleotides align to TRBD1. Losses at the gene ends were 4 bases for V and 1 base for J; bases not matched to a gene: 14. Germline V lookup: CDR1 SGHRS, CDR2 YFSETQ. The CDR3 totals 17 residues. CDR3 region: CASSHTTLDRASYEQYF. The CDR3 DNA is TGCGCCAGCAGCCACACAACCCTCGACAGGGCTTCCTACGAGCAGTACTTC.

The chain couples TRBV6-7 to TRBJ2-2; no reliable D call. Being an ORF, TRBV6-7 has a function that is uncertain. The CDR3 extends over 16 amino acids. The V gene lost 3 bases and the J gene lost 5 bases, with 16 bases spanning the gap. The CDR3 is CASSYGQAILTGELFF. Here the CDR3 DNA reads TGTGCCAGCAGTTATGGGCAGGCCATCTTAACCGGGGAGCTGTTTTTT.

This chain uses TRBV5-1 with TRBJ1-1, with TRBD1 matching 10 bases. The germline gives CDR1 SGHRS, CDR2 YFSETQ. The CDR3 consists of 14 residues. Trimming removed 4 bases from V and 2 bases from J; junction bases left unmatched: 2. This CDR3 reads CASSRDRGNTEAFF. The CDR3 DNA is TGCGCCAGCAGCCGGGACAGGGGTAACACTGAAGCTTTCTTT.

J is TRBJ2-7 and V is TRBV5-8; 9 bases fit TRBD1. With 5 bases clipped from V and 3 bases from J, the junction kept 3 bases outside the gene matches. Per germline, CDR1 SGHTS and CDR2 YDEGEE. This CDR3 region has 13 residues. CDR3 amino acids: CASSRQGVYEQYF. The DNA of the CDR3 is TGTGCCAGCAGTAGACAGGGGGTCTACGAGCAGTACTTC.

The chain employs TRBV6-1 and TRBJ1-4, with D maybe TRBD1 (5 bases). Germline V gene data show CDR1 as MNHNS and CDR2 as SASEGT. The CDR3 is made up of 14 amino acids. V lost 1 base and J 6 bases, leaving 9 bases between the germline ends. CDR3 DNA: TGTGCCAGCAGTGAAGGACAGACTTATGAAAAACTGTTTTTT. As protein: CASSEGQTYEKLFF.

The J gene is TRBJ2-6, the V gene TRBV2; D might be TRBD1 (5 bases). Trimming shortened V by 4 bases and J by 0 bases, and 7 bases separated the two germline ends. This CDR3 comprises 15 residues. Germline V lookup: CDR1 SNHLY, CDR2 FYNNEI. The CDR3 coding sequence is TGTGCCAGCAGTGTAGGGGCCTCTGGGGCCAACGTCCTGACTTTC. It encodes CASSVGASGANVLTF.

This clone was counted between two and nine times. Other DNA sequences from this sample encode an identical CDR3 as well. The gene calls are TRBV3-1 (or the pseudogene TRBV3-2) and TRBJ1-5, with a possible D match to TRBD1 (6 bases). With 3 bases removed from V and 7 bases from J, the gap between germline ends came to 10 bases. The germline CDR1 and CDR2 sequences are LGHDT and YNNKEL (reference sequence). The CDR3 totals 13 residues. The CDR3 loop reads CASSQGGRQPQHF. CDR3 coding DNA: TGTGCCAGCAGCCAGGGGGGGCGGCAGCCCCAGCATTTT.

This clone was detected a few times. The chain combines TRBV2 with TRBJ1-5; 9 bases match TRBD1. From germline, CDR1 is SNHLY and CDR2 FYNNEI. The length of the CDR3 is 16 residues. V lost 7 bases to trimming and J lost 4 bases; unmatched junction nucleotides: 11. The CDR3 DNA reads as TGTGCCAGCACCCCCGGGACAGGGACCTTGAATCAGCCCCAGCATTTT. Its translation: CASTPGTGTLNQPQHF.

The V gene is TRBV7-9, the J gene TRBJ2-6; D gene uncertain. The germline V gene encodes CDR1 SEHNR and CDR2 FQNEAQ (reference sequence). The V end lost 7 bases, the J end lost 2 bases, and 18 bases lay between the germline ends. The CDR3 consists of 17 residues. The CDR3 region is CASILSSIRAGANVLTF. CDR3 sequence (DNA): TGTGCCAGCATCCTCTCTTCAATCCGGGCTGGGGCCAACGTCCTGACTTTC.

The rearrangement uses TRBV6-5 and TRBJ1-2; 7 bases are a match to TRBD1. The CDR3 covers 14 residues. Per germline, CDR1 MNHEY and CDR2 SVGAGI. The V and J ends lost 6 bases and 5 bases, in that order; junction bases with no gene match: 9. The CDR3 nucleotides are TGTGCCAGCAGGCCCGACAGGGTGATATATGGCTACACCTTC. Translating gives CASRPDRVIYGYTF.

The chain couples TRBV5-1 to TRBJ1-1, with a possible D match to TRBD1 (5 bases). The CDR3 loop spans 15 amino acids. The germline V and J ends were trimmed by 4 bases and 0 bases, with 13 bases remaining between them. Germline V gene data show CDR1 as SGHRS and CDR2 as YFSETQ. This CDR3 is CASSEIDRLNTEAFF. The CDR3 DNA is TGCGCCAGCAGCGAGATAGACAGACTGAACACTGAAGCTTTCTTT.

The V gene is TRBV10-3, the J gene TRBJ2-7; 8 nucleotides align to TRBD1. The junction had 1 base not matched to a gene; V was cut back by 2 bases and J by 1 base. The CDR3 is 14 residues long. The germline V gene has CDR1 ENHRY and CDR2 SYGVKD. The CDR3 region is CAISEGQGSYEQYF. CDR3 coding DNA: TGTGCCATCAGTGAGGGACAGGGTTCCTACGAGCAGTACTTC.